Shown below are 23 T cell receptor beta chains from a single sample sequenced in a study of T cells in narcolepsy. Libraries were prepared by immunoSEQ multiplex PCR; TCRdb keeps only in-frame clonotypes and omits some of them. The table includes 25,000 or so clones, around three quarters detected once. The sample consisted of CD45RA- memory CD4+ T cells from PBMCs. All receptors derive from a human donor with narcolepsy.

For the CDR3, the DNA is TGTGCCAGCAGCTTATACAATCAGCCCCAGCATTTT. Its translation is CASSLYNQPQHF. This chain links TRBV7-2 with TRBJ1-5; D remains ambiguous. Deletions cut 2 bases from V and 3 bases from J, with 2 bases between. The CDR3 consists of 12 residues. The germline V gene encodes CDR1 SGHTA and CDR2 FQGNSA.

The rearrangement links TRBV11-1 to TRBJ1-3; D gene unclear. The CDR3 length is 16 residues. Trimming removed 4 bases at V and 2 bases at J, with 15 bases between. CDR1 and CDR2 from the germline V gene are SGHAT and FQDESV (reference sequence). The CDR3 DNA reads TGTGCCAGCAGCTCGATTCGGAGGGCAGCTGGAAACACCATATATTTT. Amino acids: CASSSIRRAAGNTIYF.

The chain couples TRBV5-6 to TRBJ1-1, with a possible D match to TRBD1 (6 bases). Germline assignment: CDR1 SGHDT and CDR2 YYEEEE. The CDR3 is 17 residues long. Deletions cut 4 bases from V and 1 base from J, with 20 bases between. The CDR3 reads CASSIGGGLRGNTEAFF. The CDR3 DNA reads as TGTGCCAGCAGCATCGGCGGGGGGCTCAGGGGGAACACTGAAGCTTTCTTT.

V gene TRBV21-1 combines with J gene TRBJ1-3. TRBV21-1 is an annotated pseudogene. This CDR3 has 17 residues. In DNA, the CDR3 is TGTGCCAGCAGCAAACTCCTGCTACAACACGCACGAAACACCATATATTTT. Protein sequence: CASSKLLLQHARNTIYF.

CDR3 DNA: TGTGCCAGCTCACCCAACGGACAGGGGGGCTATGGCTACACCTTC. This gives the protein CASSPNGQGGYGYTF. The chain employs TRBV18 and TRBJ1-2; 10 nucleotides match TRBD1. This CDR3 has 15 amino acids. Germline CDR1 and CDR2: KGHSH and LQKENI. V lost 3 bases to trimming and J lost 4 bases; unmatched junction nucleotides: 5.

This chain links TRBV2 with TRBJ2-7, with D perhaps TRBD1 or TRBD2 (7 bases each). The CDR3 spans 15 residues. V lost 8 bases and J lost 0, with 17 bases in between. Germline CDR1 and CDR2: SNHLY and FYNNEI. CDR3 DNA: TGTGCCAGCGGGGGGGACAGTCAGAACTCCTACGAGCAGTACTTC. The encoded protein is CASGGDSQNSYEQYF. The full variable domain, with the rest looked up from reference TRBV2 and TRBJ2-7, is EPEVTQTPSHQVTQMGQEVILRCVPISNHLYFYWYRQILGQKVEFLVSFYNNEISEKSEIFDDQFSVERPDGSNFTLKIRSTKLEDSAMYFCASGGDSQNSYEQYFGPGTRLTVT.

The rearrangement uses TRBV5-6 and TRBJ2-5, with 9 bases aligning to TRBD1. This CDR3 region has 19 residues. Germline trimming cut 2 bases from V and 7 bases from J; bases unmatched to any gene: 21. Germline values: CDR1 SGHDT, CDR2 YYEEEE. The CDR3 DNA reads TGTGCCAGCAGCTTATTGACAGGGGGGGGCCGGACTCTCTCTAGGACCCAGTACTTC. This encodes CASSLLTGGGRTLSRTQYF.

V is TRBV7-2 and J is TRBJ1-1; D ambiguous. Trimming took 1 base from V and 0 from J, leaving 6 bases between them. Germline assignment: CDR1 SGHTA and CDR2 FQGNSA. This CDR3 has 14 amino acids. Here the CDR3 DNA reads TGTGCCAGCAGCTTAGTCCCCATGAACACTGAAGCTTTCTTT. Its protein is CASSLVPMNTEAFF.

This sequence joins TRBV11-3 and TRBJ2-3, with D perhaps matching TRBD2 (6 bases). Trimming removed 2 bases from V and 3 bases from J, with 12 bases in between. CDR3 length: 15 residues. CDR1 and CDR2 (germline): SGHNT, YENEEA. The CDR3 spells CASSLRGGMTDTQYF. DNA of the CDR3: TGTGCCAGCAGCTTAAGGGGAGGAATGACAGATACGCAGTATTTT.

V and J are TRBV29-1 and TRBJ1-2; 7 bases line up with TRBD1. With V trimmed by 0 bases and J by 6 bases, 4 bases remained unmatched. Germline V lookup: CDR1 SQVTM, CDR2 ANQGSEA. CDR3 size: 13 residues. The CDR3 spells CSVEDPGTDGYTF. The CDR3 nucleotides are TGCAGCGTTGAAGATCCCGGGACAGATGGCTACACCTTC.

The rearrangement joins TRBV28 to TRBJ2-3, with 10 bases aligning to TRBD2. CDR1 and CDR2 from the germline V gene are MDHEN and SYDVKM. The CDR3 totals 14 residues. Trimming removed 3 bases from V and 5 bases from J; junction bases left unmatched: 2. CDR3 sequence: CASSLSGGVDTQYF. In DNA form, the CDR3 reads TGTGCCAGCAGTTTGAGCGGGGGGGTAGATACGCAGTATTTT. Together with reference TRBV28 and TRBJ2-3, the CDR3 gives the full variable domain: DVKVTQSSRYLVKRTGEKVFLECVQDMDHENMFWYRQDPGLGLRLIYFSYDVKMKEKGDIPEGYSVSREKKERFSLILESASTNQTSMYLCASSLSGGVDTQYFGPGTRLTVL.

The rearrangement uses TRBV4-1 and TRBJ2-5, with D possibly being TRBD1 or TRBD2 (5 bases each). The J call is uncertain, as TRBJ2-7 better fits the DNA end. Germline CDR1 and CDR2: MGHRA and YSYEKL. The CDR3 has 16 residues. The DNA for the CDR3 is TGCGCCAGCAGCATGGACGCCGGGACCCCCTCCTACGAGCAGTACTTC. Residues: CASSMDAGTPSYEQYF.

CDR3 region: CASSQDWADYEQYF. The CDR3 nucleotides are TGTGCCAGCAGCCAAGATTGGGCAGACTACGAGCAGTACTTC. The J gene is TRBJ2-7, the V gene TRBV4-2; unclear D gene. CDR3 length: 14 amino acids. V was clipped by 0 bases and J by 3 bases, with 9 bases between them. Per the germline V gene, CDR1 is LGHNA and CDR2 is YNFKEQ.

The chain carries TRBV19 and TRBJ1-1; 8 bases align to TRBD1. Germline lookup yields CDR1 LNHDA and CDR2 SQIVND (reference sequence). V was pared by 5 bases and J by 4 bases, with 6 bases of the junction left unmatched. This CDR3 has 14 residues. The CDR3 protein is CASSPQGESTEAFF. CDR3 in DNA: TGTGCCAGTAGTCCACAGGGGGAGAGCACTGAAGCTTTCTTT.

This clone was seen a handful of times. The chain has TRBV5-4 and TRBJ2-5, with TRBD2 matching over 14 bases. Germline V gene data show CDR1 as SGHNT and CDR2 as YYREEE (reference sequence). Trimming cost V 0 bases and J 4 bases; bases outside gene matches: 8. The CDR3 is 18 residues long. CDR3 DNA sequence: TGTGCCAGCAGCTTGGGACTAGCGGGGGGGCCGATAGGAGAGACCCAGTACTTC. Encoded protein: CASSLGLAGGPIGETQYF. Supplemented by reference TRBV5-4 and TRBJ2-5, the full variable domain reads ETGVTQSPTHLIKTRGQQVTLRCSSQSGHNTVSWYQQALGQGPQFIFQYYREEENGRGNFPPRFSGLQFPNYSSELNVNALELDDSALYLCASSLGLAGGPIGETQYFGPGTRLLVL.

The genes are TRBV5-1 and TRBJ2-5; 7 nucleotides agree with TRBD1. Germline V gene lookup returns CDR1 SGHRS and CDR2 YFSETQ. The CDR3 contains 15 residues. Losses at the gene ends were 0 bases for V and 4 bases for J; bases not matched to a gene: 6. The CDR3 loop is CASSLEGTVRETQYF. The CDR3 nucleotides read TGCGCCAGCAGCTTGGAGGGGACAGTTCGAGAGACCCAGTACTTC. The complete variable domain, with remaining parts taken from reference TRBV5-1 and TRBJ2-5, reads KAGVTQTPRYLIKTRGQQVTLSCSPISGHRSVSWYQQTPGQGLQFLFEYFSETQRNKGNFPGRFSGRQFSNSRSEMNVSTLELGDSALYLCASSLEGTVRETQYFGPGTRLLVL.

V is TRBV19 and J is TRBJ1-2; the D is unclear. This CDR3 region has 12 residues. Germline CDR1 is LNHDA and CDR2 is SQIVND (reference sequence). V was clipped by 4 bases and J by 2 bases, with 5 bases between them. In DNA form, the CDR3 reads TGTGCCAGTAGTAGTTACAACTATGGCTACACCTTC. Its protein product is CASSSYNYGYTF. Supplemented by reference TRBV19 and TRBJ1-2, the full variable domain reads DGGITQSPKYLFRKEGQNVTLSCEQNLNHDAMYWYRQDPGQGLRLIYYSQIVNDFQKGDIAEGYSVSREKKESFPLTVTSAQKNPTAFYLCASSSYNYGYTFGSGTRLTVV.

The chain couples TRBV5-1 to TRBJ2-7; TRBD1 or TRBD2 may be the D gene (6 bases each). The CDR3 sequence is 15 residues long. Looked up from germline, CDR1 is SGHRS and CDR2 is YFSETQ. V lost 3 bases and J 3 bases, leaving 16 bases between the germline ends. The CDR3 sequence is CASSWRGSGIYEQYF. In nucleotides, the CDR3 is TGCGCCAGCAGCTGGAGGGGGTCAGGAATCTACGAGCAGTACTTC.

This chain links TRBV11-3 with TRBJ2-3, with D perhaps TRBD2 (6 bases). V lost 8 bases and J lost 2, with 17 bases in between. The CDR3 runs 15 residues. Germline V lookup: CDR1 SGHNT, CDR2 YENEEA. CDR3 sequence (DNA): TGTGCCAGCGGGGTTGGCGGGGCGAACACAGATACGCAGTATTTT. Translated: CASGVGGANTDTQYF.

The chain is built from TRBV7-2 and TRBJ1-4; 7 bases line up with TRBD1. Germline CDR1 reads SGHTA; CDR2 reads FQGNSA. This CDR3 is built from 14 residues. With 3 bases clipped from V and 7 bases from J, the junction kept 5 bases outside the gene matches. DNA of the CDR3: TGTGCCAGCAGCTTGACAGGGTTTTGTGAAAAACTGTTTTTT. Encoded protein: CASSLTGFCEKLFF.

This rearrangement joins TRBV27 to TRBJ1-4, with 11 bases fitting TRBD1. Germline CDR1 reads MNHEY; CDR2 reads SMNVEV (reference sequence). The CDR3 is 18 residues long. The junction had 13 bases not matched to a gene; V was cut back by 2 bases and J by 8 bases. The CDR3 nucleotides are TGTGCCAGCAGTTTAGCCCCCGGGACAGGGGGGAGGTTGGAAAAACTGTTTTTT. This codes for CASSLAPGTGGRLEKLFF. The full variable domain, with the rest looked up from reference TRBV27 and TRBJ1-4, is EAQVTQNPRYLITVTGKKLTVTCSQNMNHEYMSWYRQDPGLGLRQIYYSMNVEVTDKGDVPEGYKVSRKEKRNFPLILESPSPNQTSLYFCASSLAPGTGGRLEKLFFGSGTQLSVL.

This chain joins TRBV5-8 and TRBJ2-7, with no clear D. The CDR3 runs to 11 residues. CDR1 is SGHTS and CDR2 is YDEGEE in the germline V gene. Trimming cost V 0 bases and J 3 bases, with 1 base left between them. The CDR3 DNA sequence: TGTGCCAGCAGCTTGGTCTACGAGCAGTACTTC. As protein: CASSLVYEQYF.

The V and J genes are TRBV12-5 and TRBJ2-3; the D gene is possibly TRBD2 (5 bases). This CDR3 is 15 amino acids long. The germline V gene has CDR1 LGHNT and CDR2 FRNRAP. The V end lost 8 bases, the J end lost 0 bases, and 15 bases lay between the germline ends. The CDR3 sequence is CASRDSRRSTDTQYF. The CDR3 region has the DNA TGTGCTAGTCGGGATAGCCGGAGAAGCACAGATACGCAGTATTTT.